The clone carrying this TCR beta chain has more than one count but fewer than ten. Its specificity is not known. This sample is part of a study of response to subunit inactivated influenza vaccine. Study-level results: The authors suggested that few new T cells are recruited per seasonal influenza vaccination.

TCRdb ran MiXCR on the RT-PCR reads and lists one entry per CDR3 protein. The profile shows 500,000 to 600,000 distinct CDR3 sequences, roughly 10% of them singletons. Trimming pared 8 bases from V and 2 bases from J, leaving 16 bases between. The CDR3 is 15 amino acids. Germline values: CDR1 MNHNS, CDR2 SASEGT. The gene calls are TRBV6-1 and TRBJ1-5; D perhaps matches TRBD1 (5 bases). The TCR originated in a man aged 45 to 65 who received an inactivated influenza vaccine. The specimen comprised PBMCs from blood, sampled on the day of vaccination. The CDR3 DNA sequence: TGTGCCAGCCGGAGACAGCTTGAGGGCAATCAGCCCCAGCATTTT. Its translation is CASRRQLEGNQPQHF.